The 21 T cell receptor beta chains given below trace back to one sample, sequenced in a study of Graves' ophthalmopathy and Graves' hyperthyroidism. The study amplified TCR beta CDR3 regions using RNA transcripts. A first-round RT-PCR used HTBI primers, followed by a second-round multiplex PCR. TCRdb fed the multiplex PCR reads into MiXCR, producing one record per CDR3 protein. The sample shows over a million distinct CDR3 sequences, 35% to 40% of them seen only once. The sample was peripheral blood or thyroid tissue (not recorded which). The receptor set was obtained from an adult man with Graves' hyperthyroidism.

This chain uses TRBV14 with TRBJ1-2; a weak D match, TRBD1 (6 bases). Germline V gene lookup returns CDR1 SGHDN and CDR2 FVKESK. This CDR3 has 15 amino acids. The germline V and J ends were trimmed by 2 bases and 4 bases, with 14 bases remaining between them. CDR3 DNA: TGTGCCAGCAGCCAAAAGGACAGCCCTGTCTATGGCTACACCTTC. This codes for CASSQKDSPVYGYTF.

This chain links TRBV2 with TRBJ2-7, with TRBD2 matching over 9 bases. V shed 6 bases, J shed 2 bases, and the junction held 8 bases outside the gene matches. CDR3 length: 15 residues. From germline, CDR1 is SNHLY and CDR2 FYNNEI. The CDR3, as DNA: TGTGCCAGCAGGGGTCTAGCGGGAAGAACCTACGAGCAGTACTTC. Its protein is CASRGLAGRTYEQYF.

In regard to this clonotype: At one end, the junction sequence differs from germline, possibly due to a read error. CDR3 loop: CASSPTPPRPQHF. The CDR3 DNA follows: TGTGCCAGCAGTCCAACGCCCCCACGGCCCCAGCATTTT. V is TRBV10-3 and J is TRBJ1-5, with D unclear. The germline CDR1 and CDR2 sequences are ENHRY and SYGVKD. The CDR3 loop spans 13 amino acids.

This clonotype has just a few counts. This chain uses TRBV7-9 with TRBJ2-5, with unresolved D. Germline V CDR1 and CDR2: SEHNR, FQNEAQ (reference sequence). Trimming took off 1 base at V and 3 bases at J, with 9 bases between the two ends. The CDR3 has 14 amino acids. The CDR3 nucleotides are TGTGCCAGCAGCTTAGGCGGAATGGAAGAGACCCAGTACTTC. This codes for CASSLGGMEETQYF.

This clonotype showed up many times. The genes are TRBV29-1 and TRBJ2-2, with D unresolved. The CDR3 extends over 14 amino acids. V was clipped by 4 bases and J by 0 bases, with 9 bases between them. Germline V gene sequence: CDR1 SQVTM, CDR2 ANQGSEA. CDR3 protein: CSVAHRSNTGELFF. In DNA form, the CDR3 reads TGCAGCGTTGCGCACAGATCGAACACCGGGGAGCTGTTTTTT.

The CDR3 protein is CSVEGGFYEQYF. The CDR3 DNA reads TGCAGCGTTGAAGGAGGGTTCTACGAGCAGTACTTC. The V call is TRBV29-1, the J call TRBJ2-7; D possibly corresponds to TRBD2 (5 bases). V was pared by 1 base and J by 3 bases, with 7 bases between. The germline V gene encodes CDR1 SQVTM and CDR2 ANQGSEA. The CDR3 length is 12 residues.

The chain employs TRBV2 and TRBJ2-2; 8 positions agree with TRBD2. V dropped 4 bases and J dropped 7; count of bases not matched to a gene: 14. The V gene's germline CDR1 is SNHLY and CDR2 FYNNEI. This CDR3 contains 17 residues. The CDR3 region has the DNA TGTGCCAGCAGTGCCCCCCGATTAGCGGGGACTCGCGGGGAGCTGTTTTTT. Translating gives CASSAPRLAGTRGELFF. The variable domain in full, with the rest retrieved from reference TRBV2 and TRBJ2-2, is EPEVTQTPSHQVTQMGQEVILRCVPISNHLYFYWYRQILGQKVEFLVSFYNNEISEKSEIFDDQFSVERPDGSNFTLKIRSTKLEDSAMYFCASSAPRLAGTRGELFFGEGSRLTVL.

There are many counts of this clonotype. The chain joins TRBV7-2 to TRBJ1-3; D gene uncertain. Germline-derived CDR1 and CDR2 are SGHTA and FQGNSA. Trimming removed 6 bases from V and 0 bases from J, with 9 bases in between. The CDR3 is made up of 14 amino acids. CDR3 sequence: CASRPTTSGNTIYF. The CDR3 DNA follows: TGTGCCAGCAGACCAACCACCTCTGGAAACACCATATATTTT.

This sequence joins TRBV6-1 and TRBJ2-5; unclear D gene. Germline CDR1 reads MNHNS; CDR2 reads SASEGT. The germline V and J ends were trimmed by 9 bases and 5 bases, with 19 bases remaining between them. This CDR3 spans 14 amino acids. The CDR3 DNA reads TGTGCCAGTCGAATACCAGGATTGCCGGAGACCCAGTACTTC. This translates into CASRIPGLPETQYF.

This clonotype was seen only a few times. The V call is TRBV7-2, the J call TRBJ2-7; 9 nucleotides align to TRBD2. Germline loops: CDR1 SGHTA, CDR2 FQGNSA. The CDR3 is made up of 16 amino acids. The junction had 6 bases not matched to a gene; V was cut back by 3 bases and J by 0 bases. The CDR3, as DNA: TGTGCCAGCAGCTTCTTTAGCGGGGGCCTCTCCTACGAGCAGTACTTC. This codes for CASSFFSGGLSYEQYF.

This rearrangement joins TRBV5-4 to TRBJ2-7; 9 bases are shared with TRBD2. With 3 bases clipped from V and 1 base from J, the junction kept 8 bases outside the gene matches. The CDR3 has 16 amino acids. Germline V gene lookup returns CDR1 SGHNT and CDR2 YYREEE (reference sequence). This chain's CDR3 is CASSWTAGGGSYEQYF. For the CDR3, the DNA is TGTGCCAGCAGCTGGACGGCGGGAGGGGGATCCTACGAGCAGTACTTC. Full variable domain (outside the CDR3, taken from reference TRBV5-4 and TRBJ2-7): ETGVTQSPTHLIKTRGQQVTLRCSSQSGHNTVSWYQQALGQGPQFIFQYYREEENGRGNFPPRFSGLQFPNYSSELNVNALELDDSALYLCASSWTAGGGSYEQYFGPGTRLTVT.

This clonotype has a count of ten or more. The chain employs TRBV9 and TRBJ1-1, with 9 positions matching TRBD1. The germline gives CDR1 SGDLS, CDR2 YYNGEE. V trimming: 1 base; J trimming: 1 base; junction bases outside the gene matches: 2. The CDR3 contains 15 residues. CDR3 in DNA: TGTGCCAGCAGCGTATTGGACAGGGGGAACACTGAAGCTTTCTTT. This gives the protein CASSVLDRGNTEAFF.

In this sample, this clonotype turned up many times. This sequence joins TRBV7-9 and TRBJ1-1; a possible D gene is TRBD1 (6 bases). The V gene lost 5 bases and the J gene lost 3 bases, with 13 bases spanning the gap. CDR3 length equals 14 residues. Germline V gene data show CDR1 as SEHNR and CDR2 as FQNEAQ (reference sequence). The CDR3 DNA is TGTGCCAGCAGCCATCAGGGGTGGGACACTGAAGCTTTCTTT. This translates into CASSHQGWDTEAFF.

The rearrangement uses TRBV25-1 and TRBJ2-7; D is possibly TRBD2 (5 bases). CDR1 MGHDK and CDR2 SYGVNS come from the germline V gene. Trimming removed 6 bases at V and 6 bases at J, with 21 bases between. The CDR3 runs to 15 residues. CDR3 protein: CASRQGLEGLREQYF. The CDR3 nucleotides are TGTGCCAGCAGGCAAGGCCTCGAGGGCCTACGCGAGCAGTACTTC.

This clonotype has ten or more counts. CDR3: CASSFEVYTEAFF. CDR3 nucleotides: TGTGCCAGCAGTTTTGAAGTTTACACTGAAGCTTTCTTT. V gene TRBV12-3 or TRBV12-4 combines with J gene TRBJ1-1; no clear D gene. The CDR3 has 13 residues. V was clipped by 3 bases and J by 3 bases, with 8 bases between them.

The table lists this clonotype with many counts. V is TRBV29-1 and J is TRBJ2-7, with TRBD2 matching over 12 bases. The V gene end was trimmed by 6 bases and the J gene end by 0 bases; junction bases not matched to a gene: 15. The CDR3 length is 18 residues. Per the germline V gene, CDR1 is SQVTM and CDR2 is ANQGSEA. The CDR3 protein is CSVGVLAGGLHVSYEQYF. For the CDR3, the DNA is TGCAGCGTGGGGGTACTAGCGGGGGGCCTACATGTCTCCTACGAGCAGTACTTC.

The chain uses TRBV7-2 and TRBJ1-6; TRBD1 might be the D (5 bases). Per germline, CDR1 SGHTA and CDR2 FQGNSA. The CDR3 runs 14 residues. Trimming pared 8 bases from V and 9 bases from J, leaving 17 bases between. DNA of the CDR3: TGTGCCAGCGGATACCTGGGGGGGGGTTCACCCCTCCACTTT. Its translation: CASGYLGGGSPLHF. The entire variable domain, with the rest obtained from reference TRBV7-2 and TRBJ1-6, is as follows: GAGVSQSPSNKVTEKGKDVELRCDPISGHTALYWYRQSLGQGLEFLIYFQGNSAPDKSGLPSDRFSAERTGGSVSTLTIQRTQQEDSAVYLCASGYLGGGSPLHFGNGTRLTVT.

At least ten counts were recorded for this clonotype. The chain carries TRBV7-9 and TRBJ2-6, with D perhaps TRBD1 or TRBD2 (5 bases each). Trimming removed 2 bases from V and 2 bases from J, with 19 bases in between. CDR1 is SEHNR and CDR2 is FQNEAQ in the germline V gene (reference sequence). The CDR3 length is 19 residues. DNA of the CDR3: TGTGCCAGCAGCTTACGGGATTGGCAGGGAGCGACTGGGGCCAACGTCCTGACTTTC. Translated: CASSLRDWQGATGANVLTF.

In its sample, this clonotype was seen a few times. J is TRBJ1-2 and V is TRBV18; no clear D gene. Germline-derived CDR1 and CDR2 are KGHSH and LQKENI. V lost 11 bases and J 6 bases, leaving 25 bases between the germline ends. CDR3 size: 15 residues. The CDR3 DNA reads TGTGCCCTCGAAAGCTCACCACCGATGGAGCATGGCTACACCTTC. Its translation: CALESSPPMEHGYTF.

A few counts support this clonotype. The chain has TRBV5-1 and TRBJ2-5; 10 positions match TRBD2. CDR3 length equals 17 residues. Trimming removed 0 bases from V and 4 bases from J; junction bases left unmatched: 9. Per germline, CDR1 SGHRS and CDR2 YFSETQ. CDR3 nucleotides: TGCGCCAGCAGCTTGGGTCTTTTAGCGGGAGGTTCAGAGACCCAGTACTTC. Its translation is CASSLGLLAGGSETQYF.

This clonotype was seen repeatedly, ten times or more. The chain carries TRBV29-1 and TRBJ2-7; 14 bases are a match to TRBD2. The CDR3 consists of 15 residues. Trimming at V came to 4 bases and at J to 4 bases, leaving 6 bases not matched to a gene. The germline V gene has CDR1 SQVTM and CDR2 ANQGSEA. The CDR3 spells CSVGGGTSGSYEQYF. Written as DNA, the CDR3 is TGCAGCGTTGGTGGGGGGACTAGCGGGAGTTACGAGCAGTACTTC.